These T cell receptor beta chains were read from a single sample in a study of blood T cell repertoires in COVID-19. The protocol was immunoSEQ multiplex PCR, while the TCRdb copy is restricted to in-frame clones and leaves out a portion. The profile covers hundreds of thousands of clones, with about 89% appearing a single time and about 6.3% taken by the ten largest. Sequenced sample: peripheral blood. Receptors were obtained from a man aged 55 to 70 who had recovered from COVID-19. The CDR3 runs from the conserved cysteine through the conserved F or W. The order of the fields is J gene, D gene, clone size, V gene, CDR3 protein, CDR3 DNA. A D gene is named only where the DNA matches it firmly. Size is omitted from some rows. Given values are once, few, many or a class for expanded clones.

>TRBJ1-1|TRBD1|NA|TRBV19
CASSLRTGNTEAFF
TGTGCCAGTAGTCTGAGGACAGGGAACACTGAAGCTTTCTTT
>TRBJ2-3|TRBD2|NA|TRBV19
CASSLAGGPGDTQYF
TGTGCCAGTAGCCTAGCGGGGGGGCCGGGAGATACGCAGTATTTT
>TRBJ2-1|NA|NA|TRBV5-1
CASSLGARYNEQFF
TGCGCCAGCAGCCTGGGGGCCAGGTACAATGAGCAGTTCTTC
>TRBJ2-5|NA|NA|TRBV19
CASSIRGGETQYF
TGTGCCAGTAGTATTAGAGGGGGAGAGACCCAGTACTTC
>TRBJ2-1|TRBD2|NA|TRBV25-1
CASSRLAGASSYNEQFF
TGTGCCAGCAGTCGGCTAGCGGGGGCGAGCTCCTACAATGAGCAGTTCTTC
>TRBJ1-2|NA|NA|TRBV5-6
CASSGRGALYHYGYTF
TGTGCCAGCAGCGGGCGTGGGGCGCTCTATCACTATGGCTACACCTTC
>TRBJ1-2|NA|NA|TRBV14
CASSQVREFYGYTF
TGTGCCAGCAGCCAAGTCAGGGAATTCTATGGCTACACCTTC
>TRBJ2-3|NA|NA|TRBV7-2
CASSQWRLTDTQYF
TGTGCCAGCAGCCAGTGGCGGCTCACAGATACGCAGTATTTT
>TRBJ2-3|TRBD2|once|TRBV9
CASSVEPGGPLNTQYF
TGTGCCAGCAGCGTAGAACCGGGAGGCCCTTTAAATACGCAGTATTTT
>TRBJ2-7|NA|NA|TRBV28
CASYGTQTRYEQYF
TGTGCCAGCTACGGGACACAGACACGCTACGAGCAGTACTTC
>TRBJ1-1|NA|NA|TRBV7-2
CASSLAIITGSTEAFF
TGTGCCAGCAGCTTAGCGATAATTACAGGGAGCACTGAAGCTTTCTTT
>TRBJ2-1|NA|once|TRBV5-1
CASSLDFNNEQFF
TGCGCCAGCAGCTTGGATTTCAACAATGAGCAGTTCTTC
>TRBJ1-5|TRBD1|NA|TRBV2
CASREGAGQPQHF
TGTGCCAGCAGGGAGGGGGCTGGTCAGCCCCAGCATTTT
>TRBJ2-3|NA|NA|TRBV6-1
CASSEASGVSTDTQYF
TGTGCCAGCAGTGAAGCATCGGGGGTTAGCACAGATACGCAGTATTTT
>TRBJ1-1|NA|few|TRBV7-9
CASSSRRGTEAFF
TGTGCCAGCAGCTCTCGGAGGGGCACTGAAGCTTTCTTT
>TRBJ2-3|TRBD2|NA|TRBV5-5
CASSLGTSPTDTQYF
TGTGCCAGCAGCTTGGGGACTAGCCCCACAGATACGCAGTATTTT
>TRBJ2-7|TRBD1|NA|TRBV11-1
CASSPRDRESYEQYF
TGTGCCAGCAGCCCCCGGGACAGGGAGTCCTACGAGCAGTACTTC
>TRBJ1-2|TRBD1|NA|TRBV7-8
CASSLGGQGLGGYTF
TGTGCCAGCAGCTTAGGGGGACAGGGTTTAGGTGGCTACACCTTC
>TRBJ2-7|TRBD1|NA|TRBV2
CASSDRGTGSQEQYF
TGTGCCAGCAGTGACCGTGGGACAGGGAGCCAGGAGCAGTACTTC
>TRBJ2-5|NA|NA|TRBV7-3
CASSPYAYQETQYF
TGTGCCAGCAGCCCATATGCGTACCAAGAGACCCAGTACTTC
>TRBJ2-7|NA|NA|TRBV5-6
CASSPRGASHSYEQYF
TGTGCCAGCAGCCCCAGAGGAGCGTCCCATTCCTACGAGCAGTACTTC
>TRBJ1-2|NA|NA|TRBV10-3
CAISESKPADGYTF
TGTGCCATCAGTGAGTCGAAGCCGGCGGATGGCTACACCTTC
>TRBJ2-3|NA|NA|TRBV5-4
CASSFAGGWTDTQYF
TGTGCCAGCAGCTTCGCCGGCGGGTGGACAGATACGCAGTATTTT
>TRBJ2-5|TRBD2|NA|TRBV19
CASSITDRGGSQYF
TGTGCCAGTAGTATAACGGACCGGGGGGGGAGCCAGTACTTC
>TRBJ2-1|TRBD2|NA|TRBV7-9
CASSSRATSGNYNEQFF
TGTGCCAGCAGCTCCCGAGCTACTAGCGGGAACTACAATGAGCAGTTCTTC
>TRBJ1-1|NA|once|TRBV29-1
CSVDRNTEAFF
TGCAGCGTTGACAGGAACACTGAAGCTTTCTTT
>TRBJ1-1|NA|NA|TRBV19
CASSMEGSPSMNTEAFF
TGTGCCAGTAGTATGGAGGGATCCCCCTCTATGAACACTGAAGCTTTCTTT
>TRBJ2-1|TRBD1|NA|TRBV19
CASIVRDRYNEQFF
TGTGCCAGTATAGTCCGGGACAGATACAATGAGCAGTTCTTC
>TRBJ2-7|TRBD2|NA|TRBV5-1
CASSPGGTSNDEQYF
TGCGCCAGCAGCCCTGGAGGGACTAGCAACGACGAGCAGTACTTC
>TRBJ1-1|NA|NA|TRBV9
CATSRYPNTEAFF
TGTGCCACATCCCGGTACCCGAACACTGAAGCTTTCTTT
>TRBJ2-7|NA|NA|TRBV5-1
CASSQWDIEQYF
TGCGCCAGCAGCCAGTGGGACATAGAGCAGTACTTC
>TRBJ1-1|NA|NA|TRBV27
CASSLARLAGAPEAFF
TGTGCCAGCAGTTTAGCCAGACTAGCGGGGGCCCCTGAAGCTTTCTTT
>TRBJ2-3|TRBD2|NA|TRBV30
CAWSVAGVNTQYF
TGTGCCTGGAGTGTAGCGGGAGTGAATACGCAGTATTTT
>TRBJ2-2|NA|NA|TRBV30
CAWSAGNAGELFF
TGTGCCTGGAGCGCAGGGAACGCCGGGGAGCTGTTTTTT
>TRBJ2-1|NA|NA|TRBV5-1
CASSLVPEDNEQFF
TGCGCCAGCAGCTTGGTACCAGAGGACAATGAGCAGTTCTTC
>TRBJ1-1|NA|NA|TRBV28
CASRNGGTSIGTEAFF
TGTGCCAGCAGGAATGGAGGGACCAGTATAGGCACTGAAGCTTTCTTT
>TRBJ2-3|NA|NA|TRBV9
CASSVNSAPDTQYF
TGTGCCAGCAGCGTCAACTCCGCCCCAGATACGCAGTATTTT
>TRBJ2-7|TRBD2|NA|TRBV13
CASSGDSGGLGEQYF
TGTGCCAGCAGCGGCGATAGCGGGGGCCTCGGGGAGCAGTACTTC
>TRBJ2-5|NA|NA|TRBV20-1
CSASSQETQYF
TGCAGTGCTAGTTCTCAAGAGACCCAGTACTTC
>TRBJ2-3|NA|NA|TRBV5-4
CATRSGGVYTDTQYF
TGTGCCACCCGAAGCGGAGGGGTCTACACAGATACGCAGTATTTT
>TRBJ2-3|TRBD2|NA|TRBV4-2
CASSQSSGGAYISDTQYF
TGTGCCAGCAGCCAGAGTAGCGGGGGGGCCTACATCTCGGATACGCAGTATTTT
>TRBJ1-1|NA|NA|TRBV19
CASSLDTRLTEAFF
TGTGCCAGTAGTCTGGACACAAGACTCACTGAAGCTTTCTTT
>TRBJ1-1|NA|NA|TRBV7-8
CASSPRTVNTEAFF
TGTGCCAGCAGCCCCCGGACAGTAAACACTGAAGCTTTCTTT
>TRBJ2-5|TRBD2|NA|TRBV13
CASSSWTSGRARETQYF
TGTGCCAGCAGCTCCTGGACTAGCGGGAGGGCCCGAGAGACCCAGTACTTC
>TRBJ1-3|NA|NA|TRBV6-2/TRBV6-3
CASSNPWTFAGNTIYF
TGTGCCAGCAGTAACCCCTGGACTTTCGCTGGAAACACCATATATTTT
>TRBJ1-2|NA|once|TRBV5-5
CASSLEGGDGYTF
TGTGCCAGCAGCTTGGAAGGGGGGGATGGCTACACCTTC
>TRBJ2-7|TRBD2|NA|TRBV7-2
CASSPGLARLEQYF
TGTGCCAGCAGTCCGGGACTAGCGAGACTCGAGCAGTACTTC
>TRBJ2-1|NA|NA|TRBV18
CASSPLSAGQRPSYNEQFF
TGTGCCAGCTCACCGCTTAGTGCGGGGCAGCGACCATCCTACAATGAGCAGTTCTTC
>TRBJ1-2|NA|NA|TRBV15
CATSPPEPSIYGYTF
TGTGCCACCAGTCCCCCGGAGCCCTCGATCTATGGCTACACCTTC
>TRBJ2-5|TRBD2|NA|TRBV29-1
CSISAGGRETQYF
TGCAGCATCTCAGCGGGAGGGCGGGAAACCCAGTACTTC
>TRBJ1-2|TRBD1|NA|TRBV6-5
CASSPGQGLFWGYTF
TGTGCCAGCAGCCCAGGACAGGGTCTCTTCTGGGGCTACACCTTC
>TRBJ2-5|NA|NA|TRBV19
CASSIGTPGETQYF
TGTGCCAGTAGTATCGGCACCCCGGGAGAGACCCAGTACTTC
>TRBJ2-2|NA|NA|TRBV30
CAWSPLNGGNTGELFF
TGTGCCTGGAGTCCTCTCAACGGGGGGAACACCGGGGAGCTGTTTTTT
>TRBJ2-7|NA|NA|TRBV27
CASSLEGARKYF
TGTGCCAGCAGCCTGGAGGGGGCGCGAAAGTACTTC
>TRBJ1-5|TRBD1|NA|TRBV25-1
CASRPDRADQPQHF
TGTGCCAGCCGCCCGGACAGGGCGGATCAGCCCCAGCATTTT
>TRBJ2-1|TRBD2|NA|TRBV4-1
CASSPSGGALLSSYNEQFF
TGCGCCAGCAGCCCTAGCGGGGGGGCCCTCTTGAGCTCCTACAATGAGCAGTTCTTC
>TRBJ2-7|NA|few|TRBV19
CASSITMGGYEQYF
TGTGCCAGTAGTATAACGATGGGGGGCTACGAGCAGTACTTC
>TRBJ2-3|TRBD2|NA|TRBV6-2/TRBV6-3
CASSYSRTSGDTQYF
TGTGCCAGCAGTTACAGTAGGACTAGCGGAGATACGCAGTATTTT
>TRBJ1-3|NA|once|TRBV9
CASSVGTDILGKSGNTIYF
TGTGCCAGCAGCGTAGGGACAGATATTTTGGGAAAATCTGGAAACACCATATATTTT